This T cell receptor (beta chain) was identified during a study of cytomegalovirus exposure and HLA in healthy donors. There are 16 residues in the CDR3. Germline CDR1 reads LGHNA; CDR2 reads YNFKEQ. The trim removed 4 bases at V and 5 bases at J, leaving 6 bases unmatched. This clone has more than one count but fewer than ten. Primers: 60 Vbeta forward and 13 Jbeta reverse. Sequencing used immunoSEQ multiplex PCR; TCRdb keeps in-frame clones, though not all of them. In the table there are some 140,000 clones, approximately 87% of which are singletons. The sample comprised PBMCs. The chain has TRBV4-2 and TRBJ2-2; 11 nucleotides line up with TRBD2. This clonotype was obtained from a man in his forties or fifties in good health and CMV-seronegative. The DNA for the CDR3 is TGTGCCAGCAGCCCCTTAGCGGGAGGGGAAACCGGGGAGCTGTTTTTT. Translating it yields CASSPLAGGETGELFF.